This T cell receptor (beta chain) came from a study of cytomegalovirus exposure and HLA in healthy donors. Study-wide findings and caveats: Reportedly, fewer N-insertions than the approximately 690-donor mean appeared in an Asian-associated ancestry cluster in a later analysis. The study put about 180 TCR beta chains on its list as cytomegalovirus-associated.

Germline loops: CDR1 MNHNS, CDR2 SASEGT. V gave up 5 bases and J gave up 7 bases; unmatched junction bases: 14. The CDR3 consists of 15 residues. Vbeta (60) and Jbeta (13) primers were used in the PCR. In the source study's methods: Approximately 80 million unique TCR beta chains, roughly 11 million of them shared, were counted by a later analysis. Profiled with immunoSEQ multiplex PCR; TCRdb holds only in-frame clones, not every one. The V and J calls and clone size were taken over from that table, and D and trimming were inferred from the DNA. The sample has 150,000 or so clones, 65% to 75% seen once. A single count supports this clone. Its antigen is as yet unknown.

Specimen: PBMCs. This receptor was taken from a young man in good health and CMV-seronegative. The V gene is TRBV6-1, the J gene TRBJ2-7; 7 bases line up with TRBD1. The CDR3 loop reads CASSSTGVKGVEQYF. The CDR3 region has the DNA TGTGCCAGCAGTTCAACAGGGGTTAAGGGTGTAGAGCAGTACTTC.